These T cell receptor beta chains were read from a single sample in a study of identical twins. TCRdb analysed the 5' RACE reads with MiXCR anew, one entry per CDR3 protein. The profile shows 1.5 million to 2 million distinct CDR3 sequences, around 29% of them singletons. Sequencing was carried out using cord blood. The receptors here all came from a newborn girl in good health. Each CDR3 is given with its conserved first and last residue. D genes are given only for firm matches. The size of a clone is reported for some rows only, either as once, few or many, or as a class for expanded clones.

cdr3_aa cdr3_nt clone_size d_call j_call v_call
CSARDLGRRYEQYF TGCAGTGCTAGAGATCTAGGCCGCCGCTACGAGCAGTACTTC once . TRBJ2-7 TRBV20-1
CASSYPNRGDTQYF TGTGCCAGCAGTTACCCGAACAGGGGAGATACGCAGTATTTT . TRBD1 TRBJ2-3 TRBV6-5
CASSQGVGASLQETQYF TGTGCCAGCAGCCAAGGAGTCGGGGCTTCACTTCAAGAGACCCAGTACTTC . . TRBJ2-5 TRBV3-1
CASSRQYYGTVSYEQYF TGCGCCAGCAGCCGACAATACTACGGGACAGTCTCCTACGAGCAGTACTTC few TRBD1 TRBJ2-7 TRBV4-1
CASSNRLAANTGELFF TGTGCCAGCAGTAACCGACTAGCGGCGAACACCGGGGAGCTGTTTTTT . TRBD2 TRBJ2-2 TRBV7-2
CASSLWPAEHLSSHNEQFF TGTGCCAGCAGTTTATGGCCAGCGGAACACCTGAGCTCCCACAATGAGCAGTTCTTC . . TRBJ2-1 TRBV28
CASAQGLGYTF TGTGCCAGCGCGCAGGGCTTGGGCTACACCTTC . . TRBJ1-2 TRBV12-3/TRBV12-4
CSASRGGDTQYF TGCAGTGCTAGTCGCGGGGGGGATACGCAGTATTTT . TRBD2 TRBJ2-3 TRBV20-1
CAISEAGTADTQYF TGTGCCATCAGTGAGGCGGGTACCGCAGATACGCAGTATTTT . . TRBJ2-3 TRBV10-3
CASSITGYGYTF TGTGCCAGCAGTATAACAGGGTATGGCTACACCTTC few . TRBJ1-2 TRBV6-1
CSATTTLLAGLGYGYTF TGCAGTGCTACTACCACCCTCTTGGCTGGTTTGGGCTATGGCTACACCTTC . . TRBJ1-2 TRBV20-1
CASSLSRGSSYNEQFF TGTGCCAGCAGCTTGAGCCGGGGGAGCTCCTACAATGAGCAGTTCTTC . . TRBJ2-1 TRBV7-9
CAISGTSGGGDTQYF TGTGCCATCAGTGGGACTAGCGGGGGAGGGGATACGCAGTATTTT . TRBD2 TRBJ2-3 TRBV10-3
CASTSYSEQFF TGTGCCAGCACTAGCTACAGTGAGCAGTTCTTC . . TRBJ2-1 TRBV28
CAWSLSENIQYF TGTGCCTGGAGCCTAAGCGAAAACATTCAGTACTTC once . TRBJ2-4 TRBV30
CSVEVRQGNEQFF TGCAGCGTTGAAGTAAGACAGGGCAATGAGCAGTTCTTC few TRBD1 TRBJ2-1 TRBV29-1
CAWSPGQGNTIYF TGTGCCTGGAGTCCGGGACAGGGAAACACCATATATTTT . TRBD1 TRBJ1-3 TRBV30
CASTGGRRETQYF TGTGCCAGCACTGGCGGGAGGAGAGAGACCCAGTACTTC . TRBD2 TRBJ2-5 TRBV6-5
CASSVEGGFDYEQYF TGTGCCAGCAGCGTAGAAGGGGGGTTCGACTACGAGCAGTACTTC few . TRBJ2-7 TRBV9
CASSQADRPIQKYF TGTGCCAGCAGCCAAGCTGACAGGCCCATCCAAAAGTACTTC . . TRBJ2-5 TRBV14
CAISVATNYEQYF TGTGCCATCAGTGTGGCCACCAACTACGAGCAGTACTTC few . TRBJ2-7 TRBV10-3
CASSPGQGPGQPQHF TGTGCCAGCAGCCCCGGACAGGGGCCGGGACAGCCCCAGCATTTT few TRBD1 TRBJ1-5 TRBV4-2
CASSLAVRQGNGYTF TGTGCCAGCAGCTTAGCTGTCCGACAGGGCAATGGCTACACCTTC . TRBD1 TRBJ1-2 TRBV7-2
CASSFRGAGNEQFF TGCGCCAGCAGCTTCCGAGGGGCGGGCAATGAGCAGTTCTTC few . TRBJ2-1 TRBV5-1
CASSGRLAGYEQFF TGTGCCAGCAGCGGACGACTAGCGGGGTATGAGCAGTTCTTC . TRBD2 TRBJ2-1 TRBV11-2
CASSKKSRDRGSYNEQFF TGTGCCAGCAGCAAAAAATCGCGAGACAGGGGCTCCTACAATGAGCAGTTCTTC few . TRBJ2-1 TRBV21-1
CSVERGPSYEQYF TGCAGCGTTGAAAGGGGGCCCTCCTACGAGCAGTACTTC . TRBD1 TRBJ2-7 TRBV29-1
CASSLGGGGPYQETQYF TGTGCCAGCAGCTTAGGGGGAGGAGGACCGTACCAAGAGACCCAGTACTTC . . TRBJ2-5 TRBV11-2
CASNRGYSNQPQHF TGTGCCAGCAACCGGGGCTATAGCAATCAGCCCCAGCATTTT . . TRBJ1-5 TRBV6-1
CSVAGGYGQFF TGCAGCGTAGCGGGGGGGTATGGGCAGTTCTTC . TRBD2 TRBJ2-1 TRBV20-1
CAISDGDLGGYTF TGTGCCATCAGTGACGGAGACCTGGGAGGCTACACCTTC few . TRBJ1-2 TRBV10-3